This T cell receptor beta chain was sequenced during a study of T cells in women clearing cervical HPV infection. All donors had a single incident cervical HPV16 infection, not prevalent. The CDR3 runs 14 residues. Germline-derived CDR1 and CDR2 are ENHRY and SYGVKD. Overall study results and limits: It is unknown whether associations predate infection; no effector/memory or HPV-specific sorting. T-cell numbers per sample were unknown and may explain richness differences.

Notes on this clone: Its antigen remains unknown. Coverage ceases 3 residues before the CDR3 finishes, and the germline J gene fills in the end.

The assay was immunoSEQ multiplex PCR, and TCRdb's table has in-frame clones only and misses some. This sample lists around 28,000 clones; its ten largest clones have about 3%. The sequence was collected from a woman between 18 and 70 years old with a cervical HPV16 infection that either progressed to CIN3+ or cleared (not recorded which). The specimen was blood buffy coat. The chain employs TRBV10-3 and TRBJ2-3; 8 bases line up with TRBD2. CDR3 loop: CAIKVSGEGETQYF. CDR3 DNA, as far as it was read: TGTGCCATCAAAGTTAGCGGGGAGGGGGAGACG.